This TCR beta chain was obtained from a study of shared clonotypes between healthy human individuals. Broader study findings: Specimens sampled were limited to blood, with tissue repertoires likely differing. Deeper or shallower sequencing was expected to change how clonotypes are shared among donors. The study drew on few donors, limiting represented genetic and exposure-history diversity.

Produced via immunoSEQ multiplex PCR; TCRdb's table is partial and in-frame only. The repertoire consists of millions of clones, with 85% to 95% occurring once and the leading ten covering around 0.4%. This CDR3 is built from 12 residues. Trimming cost V 7 bases and J 10 bases, with 13 bases left between them. CDR1 is WSHSY and CDR2 is SAAADI in the germline V gene. Comment on this clone: Antigen specificity is unknown.

The rearrangement joins TRBV10-2 to TRBJ2-2, with D possibly being TRBD1 (5 bases). Sequencing input: naive CD4+ T cells from PBMCs. Indicated subset: CD45RA+ positively selected. The source of this sequence is a man aged 18 to 29 in good health. Some clones in this sample may be carry-over from other donors' samples. The CDR3 nucleotides are TGCGCCAGCACCGTAGGGGATGCGGAGCTGTTTTTT. The encoded protein is CASTVGDAELFF.